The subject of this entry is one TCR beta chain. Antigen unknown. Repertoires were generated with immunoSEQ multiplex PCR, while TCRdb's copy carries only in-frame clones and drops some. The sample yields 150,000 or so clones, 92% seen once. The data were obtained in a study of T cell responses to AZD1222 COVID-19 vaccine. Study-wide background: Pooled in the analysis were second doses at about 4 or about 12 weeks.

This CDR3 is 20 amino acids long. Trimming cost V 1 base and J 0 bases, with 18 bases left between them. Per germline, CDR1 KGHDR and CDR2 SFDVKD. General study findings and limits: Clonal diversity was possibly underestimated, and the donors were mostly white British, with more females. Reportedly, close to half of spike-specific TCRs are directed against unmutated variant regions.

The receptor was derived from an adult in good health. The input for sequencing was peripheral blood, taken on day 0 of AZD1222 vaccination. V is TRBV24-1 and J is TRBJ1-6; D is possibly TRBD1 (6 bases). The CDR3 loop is CATSDFLGHRTSSYNSPLHF. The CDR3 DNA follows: TGTGCCACCAGTGATTTCTTGGGACACCGAACCTCCTCCTATAATTCACCCCTCCACTTT.